The T cell receptor (beta chain) described here comes from a study of T cell responses to AZD1222 COVID-19 vaccine. Sequencing used immunoSEQ multiplex PCR; TCRdb keeps in-frame clones, though not all of them. The sample holds 130,000 to 150,000 clones, 90% seen once. With 7 bases clipped from V and 9 bases from J, the junction kept 10 bases outside the gene matches. The CDR3 covers 14 residues. CDR1 is LNHDA, CDR2 SQIVND, per germline (reference sequence). The chain links TRBV19 to TRBJ2-1; 9 positions agree with TRBD1. The receptor was isolated from an adult in good health. The specimen comprised peripheral blood, sampled on day 0 of AZD1222 vaccination. The CDR3 region is CASKGTGISGEQFF. CDR3 bases: TGTGCCAGTAAAGGGACAGGGATATCCGGTGAGCAGTTCTTC.